This TCR beta chain appears in the sequencing data of a study of T cell changes during pregnancy in multiple sclerosis. In germline, CDR1 is GTSNPN, CDR2 SVGIG (reference sequence). The CDR3 length is 11 residues. Trimming took off 0 bases at V and 11 bases at J, with 7 bases between the two ends. The assay was immunoSEQ multiplex PCR, and TCRdb's table has in-frame clones only and misses some. The sample shows approximately 89,000 clones, just under 95% of them seen only once. Sequencing was performed on peripheral blood, taken in the third trimester of pregnancy. The V and J genes are TRBV30 and TRBJ1-4; D is unclear. The source is a female donor with multiple sclerosis, enrolled in a pregnancy study. Here the CDR3 reads CAWSVREKLFF. CDR3 coding DNA: TGTGCCTGGAGTGTTAGGGAGAAACTGTTTTTT.